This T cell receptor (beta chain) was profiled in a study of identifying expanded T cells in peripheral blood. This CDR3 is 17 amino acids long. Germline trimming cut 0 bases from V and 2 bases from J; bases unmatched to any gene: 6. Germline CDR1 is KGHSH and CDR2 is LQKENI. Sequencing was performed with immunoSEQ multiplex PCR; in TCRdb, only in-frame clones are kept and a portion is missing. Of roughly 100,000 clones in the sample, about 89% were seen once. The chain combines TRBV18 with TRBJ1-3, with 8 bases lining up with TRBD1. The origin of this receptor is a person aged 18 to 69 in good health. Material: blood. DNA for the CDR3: TGTGCCAGCTCACCACCGTACAGGGGGTCCCCTGGAAACACCATATATTTT. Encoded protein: CASSPPYRGSPGNTIYF.